The rows below give T cell receptor beta chains drawn from one sample of a study of coeliac disease. Profiling relied on immunoSEQ multiplex PCR, and the TCRdb table lists in-frame clones only, not all of them. The table includes roughly 6,700 clones, about 59% detected once. The sample was lymphocytes from the gut lamina propria. The receptors here all came from a man aged 55 to 70 with celiac disease on a gluten-free diet. The CDR3 runs from the conserved cysteine through the conserved F or W. D genes are given only for firm matches. Size is omitted from some rows. Given values are once, few, many or a class for expanded clones.

.,TRBV5-5,.,TRBJ1-2,CASSLETAHYGYTF,TGTGCCAGCAGCTTAGAAACTGCCCACTATGGCTACACCTTC
TRBD1,TRBV4-1,.,TRBJ1-2,CASSQGTGRKCTF,TGCGCCAGCAGCCAAGGGACAGGGCGAAAATGCACCTTC
.,TRBV6-5,few,TRBJ2-7,CASSRGGYEQYF,TGTGCCAGCAGTAGGGGGGGCTACGAGCAGTACTTC
.,TRBV5-1,.,TRBJ2-6,CASKDSHSGANVLTF,TGCGCCAGCAAAGACAGCCACTCTGGGGCCAACGTCCTGACTTTC
.,TRBV5-6,few,TRBJ1-4,CASSSGGTKEKLFF,TGTGCCAGCAGCTCCGGAGGGACTAAAGAAAAACTGTTTTTT
.,TRBV28,few,TRBJ2-7,CASSPPDRYGSYEQYF,TGTGCCAGCAGCCCCCCCGACAGGTACGGCTCCTACGAGCAGTACTTC
TRBD1,TRBV7-9,.,TRBJ1-1,CASSLGGTGIRKTEAFF,TGTGCCAGCAGCTTAGGGGGGACAGGGATTAGAAAAACTGAAGCTTTCTTT
.,TRBV9,.,TRBJ1-1,CASSVDPGGNTEAFF,TGTGCCAGCAGCGTAGATCCGGGTGGGAACACTGAAGCTTTCTTT
TRBD2,TRBV4-1,.,TRBJ2-4,CASSQGTSGGQNIQYF,TGCGCCAGCAGCCAGGGGACTAGCGGGGGGCAAAACATTCAGTACTTC
.,TRBV5-6,.,TRBJ1-1,CASSLVSEAFF,TGTGCCAGCAGCTTGGTCTCTGAAGCTTTCTTT
TRBD1,TRBV5-1,.,TRBJ2-5,CASSPALGQVGLGTQYF,TGCGCCAGCAGCCCGGCCCTCGGACAGGTCGGTTTAGGGACCCAGTACTTC
TRBD2,TRBV28,.,TRBJ2-7,CASSLTSGSYEQYF,TGTGCCAGCAGTTTAACTAGCGGATCCTACGAGCAGTACTTC
.,TRBV6-4,.,TRBJ1-5,CASSDSILQGISNQPQHF,TGTGCCAGCAGTGACTCGATCCTACAGGGAATTAGCAATCAGCCCCAGCATTTT
TRBD2,TRBV5-1,.,TRBJ2-1,CASSTGGTTYNEQFF,TGCGCCAGCAGTACCGGGGGGACTACCTACAATGAGCAGTTCTTC
.,TRBV6-1,.,TRBJ2-7,CASSLEPSYEQYF,TGTGCCAGCAGCCTGGAGCCCTCCTACGAGCAGTACTTC
.,TRBV6-5,medium-sized,TRBJ1-1,CASSSRTVMNTEAFF,TGTGCCAGCAGTTCTCGGACAGTCATGAACACTGAAGCTTTCTTT
.,TRBV6-6,medium-sized,TRBJ2-2,CASVRQADTGELFF,TGTGCCAGCGTAAGACAGGCGGACACCGGGGAGCTGTTTTTT